The 24 T cell receptor beta chains below come from one sample, sequenced in a study of a mutant IDH1 vaccine in newly diagnosed glioma. Only in-frame clones appear in the TCRdb table, and some are missing; sequencing was by immunoSEQ multiplex PCR. Among 45,000 to 60,000 clones listed, more than 75% were seen once. No antigen has been assigned to these receptors. This sample's time point: week 35, safety follow-up. What each vaccine dose contained was 300 ug of mutant IDH1 20-mer peptide, accompanied by topical imiquimod. The sample here was PBMCs, taken from a glioma patient whose treatment included an IDH1 peptide vaccine. These TCRs come from a middle-aged woman with glioma.

This CDR3 reads CATSNGGVLGEQYF. For the CDR3, the DNA is TGTGCCACCAGCAATGGGGGTGTTCTCGGCGAGCAGTACTTC. The V call is TRBV15, the J call TRBJ2-7; perhaps D is TRBD1 or TRBD2 (5 bases each). The germline CDR1 and CDR2 sequences are LNHNV and YYDKDF (reference sequence). V lost 4 bases to trimming and J lost 6 bases, with 16 bases between them. CDR3 size: 14 residues.

CDR3 amino acids: CARIQGGGEKLFF. CDR3 nucleotides: TGCGCCAGAATACAGGGTGGAGGTGAAAAACTGTTTTTT. The rearrangement uses TRBV5-1 and TRBJ1-4; D may be TRBD1 (6 bases). This CDR3 has 13 amino acids. CDR1 and CDR2 from the germline V gene are SGHRS and YFSETQ. With 8 bases removed from V and 7 bases from J, the gap between germline ends came to 15 bases. The entire variable domain, with the rest obtained from reference TRBV5-1 and TRBJ1-4, is as follows: KAGVTQTPRYLIKTRGQQVTLSCSPISGHRSVSWYQQTPGQGLQFLFEYFSETQRNKGNFPGRFSGRQFSNSRSEMNVSTLELGDSALYLCARIQGGGEKLFFGSGTQLSVL.

The table lists this clone with a count of one. This rearrangement joins TRBV4-1 to TRBJ2-1, with 8 bases aligning to TRBD2. The CDR3 contains 19 residues. J was trimmed by 5 bases and V by 4 bases; bases with no gene match: 19. Germline values: CDR1 MGHRA, CDR2 YSYEKL. CDR3 in amino acids: CASSPPILISGSRNNEQFF. For the CDR3, the DNA is TGCGCCAGCAGCCCACCTATACTGATAAGCGGGAGCCGAAACAATGAGCAGTTCTTC.

V is TRBV11-3 and J is TRBJ1-5; 9 positions match TRBD1. With 1 base clipped from V and 1 base from J, the junction kept 14 bases outside the gene matches. The CDR3 sequence is 20 residues long. Germline V gene lookup returns CDR1 SGHNT and CDR2 YENEEA. The CDR3 loop reads CASSLAGTGKTRLSNQPQHF. CDR3 coding DNA: TGTGCCAGCAGCTTAGCGGGGACAGGGAAAACGCGGTTGAGCAATCAGCCCCAGCATTTT.

The rearrangement joins TRBV19 to TRBJ1-2; perhaps TRBD1 as D (5 bases). The CDR3 is made up of 17 amino acids. The germline V gene encodes CDR1 LNHDA and CDR2 SQIVND (reference sequence). Trimming took 6 bases from V and 4 from J, leaving 24 bases between them. The CDR3 sequence: CASSTQRGATNPYGYTF. The CDR3 coding sequence is TGTGCCAGTAGCACCCAGAGAGGGGCAACGAATCCCTATGGCTACACCTTC. The full variable domain, with the rest looked up from reference TRBV19 and TRBJ1-2, is DGGITQSPKYLFRKEGQNVTLSCEQNLNHDAMYWYRQDPGQGLRLIYYSQIVNDFQKGDIAEGYSVSREKKESFPLTVTSAQKNPTAFYLCASSTQRGATNPYGYTFGSGTRLTVV.

As to this clone: Germline and junction disagree at one end, which may indicate a read error. This sequence joins TRBV2 and TRBJ1-2; 8 bases line up with TRBD1. The germline CDR1 and CDR2 sequences are SNHLY and FYNNEI. The CDR3 consists of 15 residues. DNA for the CDR3: TGTGCCAGCAGTGAAGAAGGGTGGGGACAGGACACCTTCCCCTTC. Its protein product is CASSEEGWGQDTFPF. Supplemented by reference TRBV2 and TRBJ1-2, the full variable domain reads EPEVTQTPSHQVTQMGQEVILRCVPISNHLYFYWYRQILGQKVEFLVSFYNNEISEKSEIFDDQFSVERPDGSNFTLKIRSTKLEDSAMYFCASSEEGWGQDTFPFGSGTRLTVV.

The chain recombines TRBV7-9 with TRBJ2-3, with 13 bases lining up with TRBD2. J gave up 5 bases and V 5 bases, and 10 bases lay outside the gene matches. This CDR3 spans 17 amino acids. Germline V gives CDR1 SEHNR, CDR2 FQNEAQ (reference sequence). The CDR3 sequence is CASSASTSGGAEDTQYF. CDR3 nucleotides: TGTGCCAGCAGCGCCTCTACTAGCGGGGGGGCAGAAGATACGCAGTATTTT.

The chain has TRBV6-5 and TRBJ2-1; 8 bases are shared with TRBD2. The CDR3 sequence is 15 residues long. V lost 7 bases and J lost 4; bases outside the gene matches: 9. The germline V gene encodes CDR1 MNHEY and CDR2 SVGAGI. The CDR3 bases are TGTGCCAGCACCGAATCTAGCGGGCATTACAATGAGCAGTTCTTC. Translating it yields CASTESSGHYNEQFF.

This sequence joins TRBV5-1 and TRBJ2-1; 9 bases line up with TRBD1. This CDR3 has 15 residues. V gave up 5 bases and J gave up 5 bases; unmatched junction bases: 8. Germline V gene lookup returns CDR1 SGHRS and CDR2 YFSETQ. The CDR3: CASRIRDRVDNEQFF. CDR3 coding DNA: TGCGCCAGCAGAATCCGGGACAGGGTTGACAATGAGCAGTTCTTC.

This clone was seen a handful of times. The genes are TRBV4-3 and TRBJ1-5; D not certain. The CDR3 is 14 residues long. Germline V gene sequence: CDR1 LGHNA, CDR2 YSLEER. Trimming took off 4 bases at V and 6 bases at J, with 13 bases between the two ends. The CDR3 bases are TGCGCCAGCAGCCCTAACATGGGTGGTCAGCCCCAGCATTTT. Translation: CASSPNMGGQPQHF.

This chain joins TRBV5-1 and TRBJ1-1; a possible D gene is TRBD1 (5 bases). V was shortened by 4 bases and J by 2 bases, with 15 bases between the two germline ends. The CDR3 loop spans 15 amino acids. The V gene's germline CDR1 is SGHRS and CDR2 YFSETQ. The CDR3 is CASSEQGWPNTEAFF. The CDR3 nucleotides read TGCGCCAGCAGCGAGCAGGGATGGCCTAACACTGAAGCTTTCTTT.

This clone showed up just a few times. V is TRBV29-1 and J is TRBJ1-5, with 7 bases aligning to TRBD1. Germline V gene sequence: CDR1 SQVTM, CDR2 ANQGSEA. The CDR3 consists of 13 residues. The V gene end was trimmed by 5 bases and the J gene end by 4 bases; junction bases not matched to a gene: 5. This chain's CDR3 is CSVSGTANQPQHF. The CDR3 coding sequence is TGCAGCGTTTCCGGGACAGCGAATCAGCCCCAGCATTTT.

The genes are TRBV19 and TRBJ1-4; D unresolved. V was cut by 5 bases and J by 7 bases, with 17 bases left in between. From germline, CDR1 is LNHDA and CDR2 SQIVND (reference sequence). This CDR3 region has 15 residues. The CDR3 here is CASSPRTATGEKLFF. Here the CDR3 DNA reads TGTGCCAGTAGTCCTCGGACGGCAACTGGTGAAAAACTGTTTTTT. Supplemented by reference TRBV19 and TRBJ1-4, the full variable domain reads DGGITQSPKYLFRKEGQNVTLSCEQNLNHDAMYWYRQDPGQGLRLIYYSQIVNDFQKGDIAEGYSVSREKKESFPLTVTSAQKNPTAFYLCASSPRTATGEKLFFGSGTQLSVL.

The chain couples TRBV5-1 to TRBJ2-1; the match to TRBD2 covers 9 bases. CDR1 is SGHRS and CDR2 is YFSETQ in the germline V gene. This CDR3 has 15 amino acids. V was pared by 4 bases and J by 7 bases, with 9 bases of the junction left unmatched. CDR3 sequence: CASSLGASGNNEQFF. CDR3 DNA: TGCGCCAGCAGCCTCGGGGCTAGCGGGAATAATGAGCAGTTCTTC.

V usage is TRBV6-1 and J usage is TRBJ1-6; the match to TRBD1 covers 9 bases. CDR1 is MNHNS, CDR2 SASEGT, per germline. This CDR3 has 15 residues. V trimming: 5 bases; J trimming: 7 bases; junction bases outside the gene matches: 6. In DNA form, the CDR3 reads TGTGCCAGCAGTCCCCGGGACAGGGCCAATTCACCCCTCCACTTT. Translated: CASSPRDRANSPLHF.

V usage is TRBV27 and J usage is TRBJ2-7; 9 bases are a match to TRBD1. CDR3 size: 13 residues. The trim removed 6 bases at V and 5 bases at J, leaving 5 bases unmatched. Germline CDR1 and CDR2: MNHEY and SMNVEV (reference sequence). The CDR3: CASRRTGVNEQYF. DNA for the CDR3: TGTGCCAGCAGACGGACAGGGGTAAACGAGCAGTACTTC.

J is TRBJ1-2 and V is TRBV7-9; weak D call: TRBD1 (6 bases). Germline CDR1 and CDR2: SEHNR and FQNEAQ (reference sequence). Between the trimmed V and J ends, which lost 2 bases and 2 bases, there was a span of 6 bases. This CDR3 has 13 residues. In nucleotides, the CDR3 is TGTGCCAGCAGCTTACAGGGGAACTATGGCTACACCTTC. Amino acid sequence: CASSLQGNYGYTF.

This chain joins TRBV2 and TRBJ1-5; the D gene is possibly TRBD1 (6 bases). Per the germline V gene, CDR1 is SNHLY and CDR2 is FYNNEI. CDR3 length: 14 residues. V lost 5 bases, J lost 1 base, and 9 bases lay in between. CDR3 sequence reads: CASSYRASNQPQHF. CDR3 nucleotide sequence: TGTGCCAGCAGTTACAGGGCCAGCAATCAGCCCCAGCATTTT.

The chain couples TRBV10-3 to TRBJ1-6, with no clear D. V lost 3 bases, J lost 9 bases, and 12 bases lay in between. The CDR3 contains 14 residues. The V gene's germline CDR1 is ENHRY and CDR2 SYGVKD. The CDR3 protein is CAISEGGSGSPLHF. DNA for the CDR3: TGTGCCATCAGTGAAGGAGGGTCCGGTTCACCCCTCCACTTT.

The rearrangement joins TRBV4-2 to TRBJ2-1, with TRBD1 identical over 7 bases. Germline loops: CDR1 LGHNA, CDR2 YNFKEQ. After removal of 1 base from V and 10 bases from J, the junction contained 10 bases not matched to a gene. This CDR3 has 15 residues. The CDR3 is CASSQGDSRIVEQFF. The CDR3 region has the DNA TGTGCCAGCAGCCAAGGGGACAGCAGGATAGTAGAGCAGTTCTTC.

The chain couples TRBV19 to TRBJ2-1, with D maybe TRBD1 (6 bases). Trimming took off 3 bases at V and 1 base at J, with 10 bases between the two ends. The germline V gene has CDR1 LNHDA and CDR2 SQIVND (reference sequence). This CDR3 spans 15 amino acids. CDR3: CASSIEGESYNEQFF. CDR3 in DNA: TGTGCCAGTAGTATCGAGGGGGAGTCCTACAATGAGCAGTTCTTC.

The chain carries TRBV7-2 and TRBJ2-5, with D possibly TRBD2 on 6 matching bases. The germline CDR1 and CDR2 sequences are SGHTA and FQGNSA. The CDR3 consists of 14 residues. V dropped 5 bases and J dropped 7 bases, with 17 bases sitting between them. CDR3: CASSQGLGYGTQYF. The DNA of the CDR3 is TGTGCCAGCAGCCAGGGACTTGGCTACGGGACCCAGTACTTC.

The chain couples TRBV6-1 to TRBJ2-3; a weak D match, TRBD2 (5 bases). V lost 2 bases and J lost 0, with 12 bases in between. In germline, CDR1 is MNHNS, CDR2 SASEGT. This CDR3 is 16 amino acids long. DNA of the CDR3: TGTGCCAGCAGTGAACAGTTGAGCGGAAGCACAGATACGCAGTATTTT. Residues: CASSEQLSGSTDTQYF.

The rearrangement joins TRBV7-2 to TRBJ1-1; D gene unclear. Germline V gene sequence: CDR1 SGHTA, CDR2 FQGNSA. Trimming removed 3 bases from V and 0 bases from J, with 8 bases in between. The length of the CDR3 is 14 residues. The CDR3 spells CASSFKNMNTEAFF. CDR3 coding DNA: TGTGCCAGCAGCTTCAAAAACATGAACACTGAAGCTTTCTTT.